The 32 T cell receptor beta chains below all came from one sample that was sequenced in a study of beta chain features in type 1 diabetes. Sequencing targeted expressed TCRB transcripts, as all isolated RNA had been reverse transcribed. The table came from immunoSEQ multiplex PCR; TCRdb's copy has only in-frame clones and leaves some out. The sample consists of 150,000 to 200,000 clones, roughly 9% of them appearing once. Their antigens remain unidentified. Study-level results: There was a moderate but significant shortening of TCRB CDR3s in all four CD4+ subsets of Type 1 diabetes patients.

Sample: central memory CD4+ T cells from blood. The receptors derive from a woman in her thirties with type 1 diabetes.

There are a few counts of this clone. The chain employs TRBV5-1 and TRBJ2-1, with TRBD1 matching over 11 bases. The CDR3 consists of 14 residues. Per the germline V gene, CDR1 is SGHRS and CDR2 is YFSETQ. The V and J ends lost 5 bases and 7 bases, in that order; junction bases with no gene match: 5. The CDR3 here is CASRGTGGSNEQFF. DNA of the CDR3: TGCGCCAGCAGAGGGACAGGGGGTAGTAATGAGCAGTTCTTC.

The chain carries TRBV30 and TRBJ2-4; weak D call: TRBD2 (7 bases). CDR1 is GTSNPN, CDR2 SVGIG, per germline (reference sequence). V shed 0 bases and J shed 15 bases, with 18 bases lying between them. This CDR3 comprises 13 residues. The CDR3 DNA reads as TGTGCCTGGAGTGTACGGGGGCGGGAGAGCGTGTACTTC. Protein sequence: CAWSVRGRESVYF.

The CDR3 region is CAWSPLPGLTGQPQHF. In DNA form, the CDR3 reads TGTGCCTGGAGTCCCCTCCCAGGGTTGACCGGACAGCCCCAGCATTTT. J is TRBJ1-5 and V is TRBV30, with a possible D match to TRBD1 (5 bases). Germline lookup yields CDR1 GTSNPN and CDR2 SVGIG (reference sequence). The length of the CDR3 is 16 residues. V lost 2 bases, J lost 7 bases, and 21 bases lay in between.

This clone was counted only a few times. The genes are TRBV5-1 and TRBJ2-3; 13 bases fit TRBD2. V was pared by 4 bases and J by 7 bases, with 6 bases of the junction left unmatched. CDR3 length: 15 amino acids. CDR1 SGHRS and CDR2 YFSETQ come from the germline V gene. Here the CDR3 reads CASSIGLAGDNTQYF. Here the CDR3 DNA reads TGCGCCAGCAGCATCGGACTAGCGGGAGATAATACGCAGTATTTT.

CDR3 DNA: TGTGCCAGCAGCACCTACCTAGCGGGCACATACGAGCAGTACTTC. Its translation is CASSTYLAGTYEQYF. The chain links TRBV5-4 to TRBJ2-7; 8 nucleotides line up with TRBD2. The CDR3 extends over 15 amino acids. Germline V CDR1 and CDR2: SGHNT, YYREEE (reference sequence). Unmatched junction bases numbered 10, after V lost 4 bases and J lost 4 bases.

This sequence joins TRBV5-1 and TRBJ2-2, with 7 positions matching TRBD2. V was pared by 0 bases and J by 7 bases, with 6 bases of the junction left unmatched. CDR3 length: 15 amino acids. The germline gives CDR1 SGHRS, CDR2 YFSETQ. This chain's CDR3 is CASSLDAGVGGELFF. The CDR3 nucleotides are TGCGCCAGCAGCTTGGATGCGGGAGTGGGCGGGGAGCTGTTTTTT.

The chain joins TRBV15 to TRBJ2-7; tentative D call: TRBD2 (6 bases). The CDR3 extends over 14 amino acids. Germline V gives CDR1 LNHNV, CDR2 YYDKDF (reference sequence). V was shortened by 1 base and J by 5 bases, with 12 bases between the two germline ends. CDR3 DNA sequence: TGTGCCACCAGCAGAGTTCCTAGCGCCGACGAGCAGTACTTC. It encodes CATSRVPSADEQYF.

The V gene is TRBV7-9, the J gene TRBJ2-4, with TRBD1 matching over 7 bases. This CDR3 has 12 residues. The V segment lost 8 bases and the J segment 5 bases; nucleotides outside the gene matches: 3. Germline values: CDR1 SEHNR, CDR2 FQNEAQ (reference sequence). CDR3 residues: CASGDRENIQYF. The CDR3 DNA is TGTGCCAGCGGGGACAGAGAAAACATTCAGTACTTC.

This clone has just a few counts. The V and J genes are TRBV29-1 and TRBJ1-1; tentative D call: TRBD1 (5 bases). The germline V gene has CDR1 SQVTM and CDR2 ANQGSEA. The ends were cut back, 1 base at V and 5 bases at J, with 11 bases in the middle. The CDR3 loop spans 13 amino acids. The CDR3 sequence: CSVEVGHLTEAFF. The DNA for the CDR3 is TGCAGCGTTGAAGTAGGACATTTAACTGAAGCTTTCTTT. Filled out from reference TRBV29-1 and TRBJ1-1, the complete variable domain reads SAVISQKPSRDICQRGTSLTIQCQVDSQVTMMFWYRQQPGQSLTLIATANQGSEATYESGFVIDKFPISRPNLTFSTLTVSNMSPEDSSIYLCSVEVGHLTEAFFGQGTRLTVV.

The chain uses TRBV29-1 and TRBJ2-7; 8 bases align to TRBD1. Trimming at V came to 2 bases and at J to 3 bases, leaving 3 bases not matched to a gene. This CDR3 comprises 13 residues. Germline V CDR1 and CDR2: SQVTM, ANQGSEA. The CDR3: CSVELDRGYEQYF. The CDR3 nucleotides read TGCAGCGTTGAATTAGACAGGGGCTACGAGCAGTACTTC.

This clone was seen more than once but under ten times. This chain uses TRBV5-4 with TRBJ2-5, with a tentative D call TRBD2 (6 bases). Germline CDR1 SGHNT, CDR2 YYREEE (reference sequence). V lost 2 bases and J lost 2, with 16 bases in between. CDR3 length equals 16 residues. CDR3 sequence reads: CASSFGGGGWQETQYF. The DNA for the CDR3 is TGTGCCAGCAGCTTTGGGGGAGGAGGATGGCAAGAGACCCAGTACTTC.

The sample holds many counts of this clone. The rearrangement links TRBV15 to TRBJ2-1, with 10 bases identical to TRBD2. Germline CDR1 reads LNHNV; CDR2 reads YYDKDF (reference sequence). V was pared by 5 bases and J by 5 bases, with 18 bases of the junction left unmatched. The CDR3 spans 19 residues. In DNA, the CDR3 is TGTGCCACCAGCCTGAAGTCACTAGCGGGACCGGAGTTCAACAATGAGCAGTTCTTC. This codes for CATSLKSLAGPEFNNEQFF. Combining the CDR3 with reference TRBV15 and TRBJ2-1 gives the whole variable domain DAMVIQNPRYQVTQFGKPVTLSCSQTLNHNVMYWYQQKSSQAPKLLFHYYDKDFNNEADTPDNFQSRRPNTSFCFLDIRSPGLGDTAMYLCATSLKSLAGPEFNNEQFFGPGTRLTVL.

This clone was recorded a few times. The genes are TRBV5-1 and TRBJ1-5; 7 nucleotides align to TRBD1. V lost 5 bases to trimming and J lost 6 bases; unmatched junction nucleotides: 11. Germline V lookup: CDR1 SGHRS, CDR2 YFSETQ. This CDR3 contains 15 residues. In nucleotides, the CDR3 is TGCGCCAGCAGTTCCACAGGGGCCTGGGGTCAGCCCCAGCATTTT. The encoded protein is CASSSTGAWGQPQHF.

V gene TRBV14 combines with J gene TRBJ2-7; 7 bases agree with TRBD2. V lost 4 bases and J lost 3; bases outside the gene matches: 9. The germline CDR1 and CDR2 sequences are SGHDN and FVKESK. This CDR3 is built from 15 residues. Written as DNA, the CDR3 is TGTGCCAGCAGCCCGCGGGCGGGAGTTAGCTACGAGCAGTACTTC. Its translation: CASSPRAGVSYEQYF.

This clone has ten or more counts. The gene calls are TRBV7-3 and TRBJ2-1; D gene uncertain. Germline V lookup: CDR1 SGHTA, CDR2 FQGTGA. The CDR3 spans 11 residues. With 6 bases removed from V and 5 bases from J, the gap between germline ends came to 5 bases. The CDR3 nucleotides are TGTGCCAGCAGTCAGGACAATGAGCAGTTCTTC. Translated, it gives CASSQDNEQFF.

There are a few counts of this clone. The V and J genes are TRBV29-1 and TRBJ1-2; D is undetermined. Germline values: CDR1 SQVTM, CDR2 ANQGSEA. V lost 2 bases, J lost 8 bases, and 12 bases lay in between. This CDR3 has 12 residues. In DNA, the CDR3 is TGCAGCGTTGAACGGGGAGAAGGCGGCTACACCTTC. Translated, it gives CSVERGEGGYTF.

This clone has a handful of counts. The rearrangement joins TRBV25-1 to TRBJ1-2; 9 nucleotides agree with TRBD1. The CDR3 has 17 residues. Germline V CDR1 and CDR2: MGHDK, SYGVNS. Unmatched junction bases numbered 14, after V lost 5 bases and J lost 4 bases. CDR3 region: CASSTPRGTGTFYGYTF. DNA of the CDR3: TGTGCCAGCAGTACTCCACGCGGGACAGGGACCTTCTATGGCTACACCTTC.

In its sample, this clone was seen a few times. The J gene is TRBJ2-7, the V gene TRBV7-8, with 9 bases aligning to TRBD1. Trimming at V came to 5 bases and at J to 2 bases, leaving 7 bases not matched to a gene. The CDR3 spans 15 residues. Germline V lookup: CDR1 SGHVS, CDR2 FQNEAQ. The CDR3 region has the DNA TGTGCCAGCAGCCGCCGGGACAGGGTGGCCTACGAGCAGTACTTC. Translation gives CASSRRDRVAYEQYF.

This chain uses TRBV27 with TRBJ1-4; 8 nucleotides line up with TRBD1. V shed 6 bases, J shed 7 bases, and the junction held 4 bases outside the gene matches. CDR3 size: 13 residues. Germline V gene sequence: CDR1 MNHEY, CDR2 SMNVEV (reference sequence). CDR3 region: CASSTDRGEKLFF. As DNA, the CDR3 is TGTGCCAGCAGCACAGACAGGGGTGAAAAACTGTTTTTT.

V usage is TRBV6-1 and J usage is TRBJ2-7; tentatively, D is TRBD2 (5 bases). The CDR3 runs to 14 residues. The ends were cut back, 6 bases at V and 3 bases at J, with 15 bases in the middle. From germline, CDR1 is MNHNS and CDR2 SASEGT. The CDR3 DNA sequence: TGTGCCAGCAGAAAAGGGAGTTCCCTCTACGAGCAGTACTTC. Residues: CASRKGSSLYEQYF.

This clone was detected a few times. The chain uses TRBV7-6 and TRBJ1-5; 8 bases agree with TRBD1. This CDR3 is 15 amino acids long. Germline loops: CDR1 SGHVS, CDR2 FNYEAQ. Losses at the gene ends were 3 bases for V and 1 base for J; bases not matched to a gene: 2. CDR3: CASSLGQDSNQPQHF. In DNA, the CDR3 is TGTGCCAGCAGCTTGGGACAGGACAGCAATCAGCCCCAGCATTTT.

This clone has more than one count but fewer than ten. The same CDR3 arises from other DNA sequences in this sample as well. The genes are TRBV28 and TRBJ2-2; D uncertain. Germline lookup yields CDR1 MDHEN and CDR2 SYDVKM. The CDR3 sequence is 12 residues long. Trimming took 8 bases from V and 1 from J, leaving 5 bases between them. The CDR3 DNA follows: TGTGCCAGCCGGTTGAACACCGGGGAGCTGTTTTTT. Translated: CASRLNTGELFF. Full variable domain (remainder filled in from reference TRBV28 and TRBJ2-2): DVKVTQSSRYLVKRTGEKVFLECVQDMDHENMFWYRQDPGLGLRLIYFSYDVKMKEKGDIPEGYSVSREKKERFSLILESASTNQTSMYLCASRLNTGELFFGEGSRLTVL.

This clone has only a few counts. The V gene is TRBV6-5, the J gene TRBJ2-7, with D tentatively TRBD1 (7 bases). The V end lost 6 bases, the J end lost 5 bases, and 17 bases lay between the germline ends. Germline V gene data show CDR1 as MNHEY and CDR2 as SVGAGI. The length of the CDR3 is 14 residues. Here the CDR3 DNA reads TGTGCCAGCAGGCCCGCGGGACAGACCGACGAGCAGTACTTC. It specifies CASRPAGQTDEQYF.

This clone was seen a handful of times. This chain joins TRBV4-1 and TRBJ1-5; D gene ambiguous. This CDR3 region has 14 residues. From germline, CDR1 is MGHRA and CDR2 YSYEKL. V was clipped by 1 base and J by 2 bases, with 6 bases between them. For the CDR3, the DNA is TGCGCCAGCAGCCAAGTGTTCGGCAATCAGCCCCAGCATTTT. This codes for CASSQVFGNQPQHF.

The chain recombines TRBV2 with TRBJ1-1; no firm D call. Germline lookup yields CDR1 SNHLY and CDR2 FYNNEI. V lost 4 bases and J lost 1, with 13 bases in between. This CDR3 region has 15 residues. The CDR3 DNA follows: TGTGCCAGCAGTGTATGGAGGGATGCGAACACTGAAGCTTTCTTT. It codes for CASSVWRDANTEAFF. Variable domain in full (rest from reference TRBV2 and TRBJ1-1): EPEVTQTPSHQVTQMGQEVILRCVPISNHLYFYWYRQILGQKVEFLVSFYNNEISEKSEIFDDQFSVERPDGSNFTLKIRSTKLEDSAMYFCASSVWRDANTEAFFGQGTRLTVV.

This clone was counted a few times. The chain has TRBV7-2 and TRBJ2-5; D is possibly TRBD2 (7 bases). Trimming left V 5 bases short and J 5 bases short, with 15 bases between. From germline, CDR1 is SGHTA and CDR2 FQGNSA. This CDR3 comprises 14 residues. CDR3 sequence reads: CASSPGGGVETQYF. The CDR3 nucleotides are TGTGCCAGCAGCCCTGGGGGGGGCGTGGAGACCCAGTACTTC.

This clone was picked up many times. CDR3 sequence reads: CASSPPVTDRVGQFF. The CDR3 DNA is TGTGCCAGCTCACCACCGGTTACGGACAGGGTTGGGCAGTTCTTC. J is TRBJ2-1 and V is TRBV18, with TRBD1 identical over 8 bases. CDR3 length: 15 residues. Germline V gene data show CDR1 as KGHSH and CDR2 as LQKENI. Germline trimming cut 0 bases from V and 12 bases from J; bases unmatched to any gene: 10.

The table lists this clone with a few counts. This chain joins TRBV28 and TRBJ2-4, with D perhaps TRBD1 (6 bases). The CDR3 extends over 17 amino acids. Per the germline V gene, CDR1 is MDHEN and CDR2 is SYDVKM. Trimming stripped 5 bases from V and 8 bases from J, with 25 bases between. The CDR3 region has the DNA TGTGCCAGCAGTCCTGTAGCAGGGGTCGAAAGCAGAGACATTCAGTACTTC. Residues: CASSPVAGVESRDIQYF.

The chain uses TRBV5-6 and TRBJ2-1, with 10 bases fitting TRBD2. Trimming took 4 bases from V and 3 from J; bases not matched to a gene: 1. Germline CDR1 and CDR2: SGHDT and YYEEEE. The CDR3 consists of 14 residues. CDR3 residues: CASSRLAGYNEQFF. As DNA, the CDR3 is TGTGCCAGCAGCCGACTAGCGGGCTACAATGAGCAGTTCTTC.

This clone was seen more than once but under ten times. This chain uses TRBV30 with TRBJ2-3, with a weak D call TRBD2 (6 bases). The CDR3 contains 12 residues. Germline V gene data show CDR1 as GTSNPN and CDR2 as SVGIG (reference sequence). V lost 7 bases and J 2 bases, leaving 10 bases between the germline ends. The CDR3 DNA reads TGTGCCTCCGCGGGGCTCACAGATACGCAGTATTTT. Translated: CASAGLTDTQYF.

In its sample, this clone was seen a few times. The gene calls are TRBV29-1 and TRBJ1-1; 7 nucleotides match TRBD1. This CDR3 is 14 amino acids long. Germline V gene data show CDR1 as SQVTM and CDR2 as ANQGSEA. Unmatched junction bases numbered 11, after V lost 7 bases and J lost 3 bases. CDR3 protein: CSASRQGRDTEAFF. CDR3 DNA: TGCAGCGCTTCCAGACAGGGAAGGGACACTGAAGCTTTCTTT.

This clone was counted between two and nine times. The rearrangement links TRBV5-6 to TRBJ1-2, with a weak D call TRBD1 (5 bases). The CDR3 loop spans 16 amino acids. V shed 0 bases and J shed 0 bases, with 12 bases lying between them. Germline V gene lookup returns CDR1 SGHDT and CDR2 YYEEEE. The CDR3 DNA is TGTGCCAGCAGCTTGGTTAGACAGAATACTAACTATGGCTACACCTTC. Residues: CASSLVRQNTNYGYTF.